The sequence of this T cell receptor (beta chain) was determined in a study of cytomegalovirus exposure and HLA in healthy donors. This clone has just one count. The V gene lost 7 bases and the J gene lost 4 bases, with 10 bases spanning the gap. The CDR3 has 12 residues. The germline gives CDR1 SNHLY, CDR2 FYNNEI. The study ran its PCR with 60 Vbeta and 13 Jbeta primers. Clones were read by immunoSEQ multiplex PCR, and TCRdb kept only the in-frame ones, dropping some. The table shows more than 110,000 clones, with 60% to 80% occurring only once. This TCR was sampled from a male donor in good health and CMV-seronegative. The V call is TRBV2, the J call TRBJ1-2; tentatively, D is TRBD1 (6 bases). Sequencing was done on a sample of PBMCs. CDR3 region: CASTGQRYGYTF. In nucleotides, the CDR3 is TGTGCCAGCACCGGACAGCGCTATGGCTACACCTTC.